These T cell receptor beta chains were read from a single sample in a study of identical twins. TCRdb reanalysed the 5' RACE reads using MiXCR and keeps one entry per CDR3 protein. Of 410,000 or so distinct CDR3 sequences in the sample, roughly 20% were seen once. Sequences were obtained from naive T cells sorted from blood. These receptors were obtained from a man in his fifties in good health. The CDR3 runs from the conserved cysteine through the conserved F or W. The D gene is left open where the match is weak. Size is omitted from some rows. Given values are once, few, many or a class for expanded clones.

abundance: -; j_gene: TRBJ2-3; v_gene: TRBV2; d_gene: -; CDR3aa: CASTIYRRDTQYF; CDR3nt: TGTGCCAGCACAATTTACAGGCGGGATACGCAGTATTTT
abundance: -; j_gene: TRBJ1-4; v_gene: TRBV7-8; d_gene: -; CDR3aa: CASSESLWGQSEKLFF; CDR3nt: TGTGCCAGCAGCGAAAGTTTGTGGGGGCAGAGTGAAAAACTGTTTTTT
abundance: once; j_gene: TRBJ2-7; v_gene: TRBV28; d_gene: TRBD2; CDR3aa: CASSLIGILGGGSSYEQYF; CDR3nt: TGTGCCAGCAGTTTAATTGGCATCCTGGGCGGGGGGAGCTCCTACGAGCAGTACTTC
abundance: few; j_gene: TRBJ2-7; v_gene: TRBV10-3; d_gene: TRBD2; CDR3aa: CAISSTGGANEQYF; CDR3nt: TGTGCCATCAGTTCGACCGGGGGGGCCAACGAGCAGTACTTC
abundance: -; j_gene: TRBJ2-1; v_gene: TRBV4-3; d_gene: TRBD1; CDR3aa: CASSYTGTGHYNEQFF; CDR3nt: TGCGCCAGCAGCTACACCGGGACAGGGCACTACAATGAGCAGTTCTTC
abundance: -; j_gene: TRBJ2-1; v_gene: TRBV27; d_gene: -; CDR3aa: CASSRTMTPYNEQFF; CDR3nt: TGTGCCAGCAGTCGGACAATGACCCCCTACAATGAGCAGTTCTTC
abundance: few; j_gene: TRBJ2-7; v_gene: TRBV6-2/TRBV6-3; d_gene: -; CDR3aa: CATTGPRFGSYEQYF; CDR3nt: TGTGCCACTACAGGGCCCCGGTTCGGCTCCTACGAGCAGTACTTC
abundance: -; j_gene: TRBJ1-2; v_gene: TRBV6-2/TRBV6-3; d_gene: TRBD1; CDR3aa: CASSYLPGQNYGYTF; CDR3nt: TGTGCCAGCAGTTACCTGCCGGGACAGAACTATGGCTACACCTTC
abundance: many; j_gene: TRBJ2-4; v_gene: TRBV20-1; d_gene: TRBD2; CDR3aa: CSARGLAGKNIQYF; CDR3nt: TGCAGTGCTAGGGGACTAGCGGGAAAAAACATTCAGTACTTC
abundance: many; j_gene: TRBJ2-7; v_gene: TRBV3-1; d_gene: TRBD2; CDR3aa: CASSQVSSGIGEQYF; CDR3nt: TGTGCCAGCAGCCAAGTTTCTAGCGGAATTGGTGAGCAGTACTTC
abundance: many; j_gene: TRBJ2-1; v_gene: TRBV24-1; d_gene: TRBD2; CDR3aa: CATSDRVAGNEQFF; CDR3nt: TGTGCCACCAGTGATCGAGTAGCGGGCAATGAGCAGTTCTTC
abundance: few; j_gene: TRBJ2-1; v_gene: TRBV4-3; d_gene: -; CDR3aa: CASSPGDGSNEQFF; CDR3nt: TGCGCCAGCAGCCCAGGCGATGGAAGCAATGAGCAGTTCTTC
abundance: -; j_gene: TRBJ2-7; v_gene: TRBV28; d_gene: TRBD2; CDR3aa: CASSLGLADGEQYF; CDR3nt: TGTGCCAGCAGCTTGGGACTAGCGGATGGGGAGCAGTACTTC
abundance: many; j_gene: TRBJ1-5; v_gene: TRBV5-5; d_gene: -; CDR3aa: CASSLGSGIPFSNQPQHF; CDR3nt: TGTGCCAGCAGCTTGGGGTCCGGGATACCGTTCTCCAATCAGCCCCAGCATTTT
abundance: few; j_gene: TRBJ2-7; v_gene: TRBV6-5; d_gene: -; CDR3aa: CASSYGRRVGSSYEQYF; CDR3nt: TGTGCCAGCAGTTACGGCCGGAGGGTGGGGAGCTCCTACGAGCAGTACTTC
abundance: -; j_gene: TRBJ1-2; v_gene: TRBV4-3; d_gene: -; CDR3aa: CASLSLPGDLCLTECYTF; CDR3nt: TGCGCCAGCCTCAGTCTCCCAGGGGACCTTTGCCTAACTGAATGCTACACCTTC
abundance: few; j_gene: TRBJ2-2; v_gene: TRBV12-3/TRBV12-4; d_gene: -; CDR3aa: CASTQGTFTGELFF; CDR3nt: TGTGCCAGCACCCAAGGGACTTTCACCGGGGAGCTGTTTTTT
abundance: -; j_gene: TRBJ2-3; v_gene: TRBV18; d_gene: TRBD1; CDR3aa: CASSPSQGASTDTQYF; CDR3nt: TGTGCCAGCTCACCAAGTCAGGGGGCAAGCACAGATACGCAGTATTTT
abundance: -; j_gene: TRBJ1-2; v_gene: TRBV7-2; d_gene: -; CDR3aa: CASSLKGGHGYTF; CDR3nt: TGTGCCAGCAGCCTAAAGGGGGGGCATGGCTACACCTTC
abundance: -; j_gene: TRBJ2-2; v_gene: TRBV7-2; d_gene: -; CDR3aa: CASSVTRPTGELFF; CDR3nt: TGTGCCAGCAGCGTAACCAGACCCACCGGGGAGCTGTTTTTT
abundance: -; j_gene: TRBJ2-1; v_gene: TRBV11-2; d_gene: TRBD2; CDR3aa: CASSFPRSGRLSVYNEQFF; CDR3nt: TGTGCCAGCAGCTTTCCGAGGAGCGGGAGATTGTCGGTGTACAATGAGCAGTTCTTC
abundance: once; j_gene: TRBJ2-2; v_gene: TRBV11-2; d_gene: -; CDR3aa: CASSLDRRGRAAGELFF; CDR3nt: TGTGCCAGCAGCTTAGATCGGAGGGGGCGGGCGGCCGGGGAGCTGTTTTTT
abundance: -; j_gene: TRBJ2-7; v_gene: TRBV20-1; d_gene: -; CDR3aa: CSAIRVGNEQYF; CDR3nt: TGCAGTGCTATACGGGTCGGCAACGAGCAGTACTTC
abundance: -; j_gene: TRBJ2-3; v_gene: TRBV5-6; d_gene: -; CDR3aa: CASSLGFRVVTDTQYF; CDR3nt: TGTGCCAGCAGCTTGGGGTTCCGGGTAGTCACAGATACGCAGTATTTT
abundance: many; j_gene: TRBJ1-5; v_gene: TRBV28; d_gene: -; CDR3aa: CASSLITRAQPQHF; CDR3nt: TGTGCCAGCAGTTTAATCACCAGGGCTCAGCCCCAGCATTTT
abundance: few; j_gene: TRBJ1-5; v_gene: TRBV7-2; d_gene: -; CDR3aa: CASSQYYSNQPQHF; CDR3nt: TGTGCCAGCAGTCAGTACTATAGCAATCAGCCCCAGCATTTT
abundance: few; j_gene: TRBJ1-6; v_gene: TRBV12-3/TRBV12-4; d_gene: TRBD1; CDR3aa: CASSKGQGVSPLHF; CDR3nt: TGTGCCAGCAGTAAGGGACAGGGGGTTTCACCCCTCCACTTT
abundance: -; j_gene: TRBJ2-1; v_gene: TRBV4-2; d_gene: -; CDR3aa: CASSQDAAGEDRYRQFF; CDR3nt: TGTGCCAGCAGCCAAGATGCGGCAGGGGAAGATAGATACCGGCAGTTCTTC
abundance: -; j_gene: TRBJ1-6; v_gene: TRBV7-2; d_gene: -; CDR3aa: CASRGGAAPLHF; CDR3nt: TGTGCCAGCAGAGGAGGGGCTGCACCCCTCCACTTT
abundance: many; j_gene: TRBJ2-1; v_gene: TRBV7-9; d_gene: TRBD2; CDR3aa: CASNSPGLANNEQFF; CDR3nt: TGTGCCAGCAACTCGCCGGGACTAGCGAACAATGAGCAGTTCTTC
abundance: many; j_gene: TRBJ2-2; v_gene: TRBV5-6; d_gene: -; CDR3aa: CASSLLGGGTTGELFF; CDR3nt: TGTGCCAGCAGCCTGCTGGGAGGGGGGACCACCGGGGAGCTGTTTTTT
abundance: -; j_gene: TRBJ2-3; v_gene: TRBV14; d_gene: -; CDR3aa: CASSQDWSKDTQYF; CDR3nt: TGTGCCAGCAGCCAAGATTGGTCGAAGGATACGCAGTATTTT
abundance: few; j_gene: TRBJ1-5; v_gene: TRBV15; d_gene: TRBD1; CDR3aa: CATSRWTGPNQPQHF; CDR3nt: TGTGCCACCAGCCGGTGGACAGGACCCAATCAGCCCCAGCATTTT
abundance: few; j_gene: TRBJ1-1; v_gene: TRBV5-1; d_gene: -; CDR3aa: CASSWGRRGTEAFF; CDR3nt: TGCGCCAGCAGCTGGGGACGCCGAGGGACTGAAGCTTTCTTT
abundance: -; j_gene: TRBJ2-1; v_gene: TRBV5-4; d_gene: TRBD2; CDR3aa: CASSLVGTSGREQFF; CDR3nt: TGTGCCAGCAGCTTGGTAGGGACTAGCGGGAGGGAGCAGTTCTTC
abundance: -; j_gene: TRBJ1-2; v_gene: TRBV5-4; d_gene: -; CDR3aa: CASSLESSYGYTF; CDR3nt: TGTGCCAGCAGCTTGGAAAGTTCGTATGGCTACACCTTC
abundance: -; j_gene: TRBJ2-3; v_gene: TRBV12-3/TRBV12-4; d_gene: TRBD2; CDR3aa: CASSLREGPGTDTQYF; CDR3nt: TGTGCCAGCAGTTTGCGGGAGGGCCCGGGCACAGATACGCAGTATTTT
abundance: -; j_gene: TRBJ2-7; v_gene: TRBV5-1; d_gene: -; CDR3aa: CASSLQGSQQYF; CDR3nt: TGCGCCAGCAGCCTCCAGGGGAGCCAGCAGTACTTC
abundance: few; j_gene: TRBJ1-2; v_gene: TRBV10-2; d_gene: TRBD1; CDR3aa: CASSESRGNYGYTF; CDR3nt: TGCGCCAGCAGTGAGTCCAGGGGGAACTATGGCTACACCTTC
abundance: -; j_gene: TRBJ1-5; v_gene: TRBV12-3/TRBV12-4; d_gene: -; CDR3aa: CASSLLGSGNQPQHF; CDR3nt: TGTGCCAGCAGTTTATTAGGGTCGGGCAATCAGCCCCAGCATTTT
abundance: few; j_gene: TRBJ1-1; v_gene: TRBV20-1; d_gene: TRBD1; CDR3aa: CSARVRTGLRTEAFF; CDR3nt: TGCAGTGCTAGAGTGAGGACAGGGCTGCGTACTGAAGCTTTCTTT
abundance: -; j_gene: TRBJ2-7; v_gene: TRBV7-8; d_gene: -; CDR3aa: CASSDTSPYEQYF; CDR3nt: TGTGCCAGCAGCGACACTAGCCCCTACGAGCAGTACTTC
abundance: -; j_gene: TRBJ2-3; v_gene: TRBV20-1; d_gene: -; CDR3aa: CSAREDWMQYF; CDR3nt: TGCAGTGCTAGAGAAGACTGGATGCAGTATTTT
abundance: few; j_gene: TRBJ2-1; v_gene: TRBV5-1; d_gene: -; CDR3aa: CASSLARLNEQFF; CDR3nt: TGCGCCAGCAGCTTGGCGCGGCTCAATGAGCAGTTCTTC
abundance: -; j_gene: TRBJ2-7; v_gene: TRBV29-1; d_gene: -; CDR3aa: CSARQGPAAYEQYF; CDR3nt: TGCAGCGCTCGGCAGGGGCCAGCCGCCTACGAGCAGTACTTC
abundance: many; j_gene: TRBJ1-5; v_gene: TRBV15; d_gene: -; CDR3aa: CATSRDNQPQHF; CDR3nt: TGTGCCACCAGCAGAGACAATCAGCCCCAGCATTTT
abundance: few; j_gene: TRBJ1-2; v_gene: TRBV15; d_gene: -; CDR3aa: CATSTIRGGYTF; CDR3nt: TGTGCCACCAGCACTATAAGAGGGGGCTACACCTTC
abundance: few; j_gene: TRBJ2-1; v_gene: TRBV5-1; d_gene: TRBD1; CDR3aa: CASSFQPSRQGSLGEQFF; CDR3nt: TGCGCCAGCAGCTTCCAACCTTCGCGACAGGGTAGTCTCGGTGAGCAGTTCTTC
abundance: -; j_gene: TRBJ2-6; v_gene: TRBV12-3/TRBV12-4; d_gene: -; CDR3aa: CASIPGRSGANVLTF; CDR3nt: TGTGCCAGCATCCCTGGTCGCTCTGGGGCCAACGTCCTGACTTTC
abundance: few; j_gene: TRBJ1-5; v_gene: TRBV7-9; d_gene: -; CDR3aa: CASSLEYQPQHF; CDR3nt: TGTGCCAGCAGCTTAGAGTATCAGCCCCAGCATTTT
abundance: many; j_gene: TRBJ2-5; v_gene: TRBV6-1; d_gene: TRBD2; CDR3aa: CASRRSGGAIETQYF; CDR3nt: TGTGCCAGCAGACGAAGCGGGGGGGCGATTGAGACCCAGTACTTC
abundance: -; j_gene: TRBJ2-7; v_gene: TRBV6-2/TRBV6-3; d_gene: -; CDR3aa: CASSYSLMYEQYF; CDR3nt: TGTGCCAGCAGTTACTCGTTGATGTACGAGCAGTACTTC
abundance: -; j_gene: TRBJ2-1; v_gene: TRBV30; d_gene: -; CDR3aa: CAWSPGTINEQFF; CDR3nt: TGTGCCTGGAGTCCCGGAACTATCAATGAGCAGTTCTTC
abundance: few; j_gene: TRBJ2-3; v_gene: TRBV7-9; d_gene: TRBD2; CDR3aa: CASSLDSGARDTQYF; CDR3nt: TGTGCCAGCAGCTTAGACAGCGGGGCCCGGGATACGCAGTATTTT
abundance: few; j_gene: TRBJ2-1; v_gene: TRBV12-3/TRBV12-4; d_gene: TRBD1; CDR3aa: CASSTTGGEQFF; CDR3nt: TGTGCCAGCAGCACGACAGGGGGTGAGCAGTTCTTC
abundance: -; j_gene: TRBJ2-1; v_gene: TRBV6-6; d_gene: TRBD2; CDR3aa: CASSYGGGDPQFF; CDR3nt: TGTGCCAGCAGTTACGGTGGGGGGGATCCGCAGTTCTTC
abundance: many; j_gene: TRBJ2-2; v_gene: TRBV12-3/TRBV12-4; d_gene: -; CDR3aa: CAIQFANTGELFF; CDR3nt: TGTGCCATCCAATTTGCGAACACCGGGGAGCTGTTTTTT
abundance: -; j_gene: TRBJ1-2; v_gene: TRBV7-2; d_gene: -; CDR3aa: CASSPWKGNYGYTF; CDR3nt: TGTGCCAGCAGCCCATGGAAGGGGAACTATGGCTACACCTTC
abundance: -; j_gene: TRBJ2-3; v_gene: TRBV5-1; d_gene: -; CDR3aa: CASSLGSAGDTQYF; CDR3nt: TGCGCCAGCAGCTTGGGTAGCGCCGGGGATACGCAGTATTTT